This TCR beta chain was identified during a study of cytomegalovirus exposure and HLA in healthy donors. The CDR3 length is 15 residues. V was shortened by 2 bases and J by 0 bases, with 11 bases between the two germline ends. The germline gives CDR1 MGHRA, CDR2 YSYEKL. Broader study findings: The dataset shows that most TCR sequences were rare, while some public TCRs occurred in many donors.

PCR was performed using 60 Vbeta and 13 Jbeta primers. Clones were sequenced by immunoSEQ multiplex PCR, and TCRdb holds only the in-frame ones, with some missing. In the table there are 100,000 to 150,000 clones, about a sixth of which are singletons. This clone was observed once. What it binds is not known. Sequencing input: PBMCs. The V gene is TRBV4-1, the J gene TRBJ2-7; no definite D call. This clonotype was obtained from a female donor in good health and CMV-seropositive. As DNA, the CDR3 is TGCGCCAGCAGCCAAACCGGGTCCCACTCCTACGAGCAGTACTTC. Its translation is CASSQTGSHSYEQYF.